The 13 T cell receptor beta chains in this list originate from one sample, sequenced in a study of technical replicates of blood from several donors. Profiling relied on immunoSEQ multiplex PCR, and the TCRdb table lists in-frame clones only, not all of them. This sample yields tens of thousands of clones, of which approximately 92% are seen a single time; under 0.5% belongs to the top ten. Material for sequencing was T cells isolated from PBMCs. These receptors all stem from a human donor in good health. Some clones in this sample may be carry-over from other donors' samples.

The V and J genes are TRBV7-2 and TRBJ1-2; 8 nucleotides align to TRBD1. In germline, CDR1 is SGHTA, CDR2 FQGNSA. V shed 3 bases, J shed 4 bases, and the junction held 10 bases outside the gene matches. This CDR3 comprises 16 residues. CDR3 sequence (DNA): TGTGCCAGCAGCTTTATTTACCAGGGGGCGACCTATGGCTACACCTTC. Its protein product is CASSFIYQGATYGYTF.

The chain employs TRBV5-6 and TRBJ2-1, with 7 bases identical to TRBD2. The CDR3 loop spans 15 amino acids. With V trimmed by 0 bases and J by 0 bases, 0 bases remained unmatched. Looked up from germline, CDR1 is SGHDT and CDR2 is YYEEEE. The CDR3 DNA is TGTGCCAGCAGCTTGGGCGGGAGCTCCTACAATGAGCAGTTCTTC. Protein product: CASSLGGSSYNEQFF.

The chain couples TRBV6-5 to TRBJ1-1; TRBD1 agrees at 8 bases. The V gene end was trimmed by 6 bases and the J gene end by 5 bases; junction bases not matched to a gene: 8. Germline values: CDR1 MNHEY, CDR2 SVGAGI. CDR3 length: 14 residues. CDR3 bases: TGTGCCAGCAGCCCCCCAGGGGGCGGGACTGAAGCTTTCTTT. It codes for CASSPPGGGTEAFF.

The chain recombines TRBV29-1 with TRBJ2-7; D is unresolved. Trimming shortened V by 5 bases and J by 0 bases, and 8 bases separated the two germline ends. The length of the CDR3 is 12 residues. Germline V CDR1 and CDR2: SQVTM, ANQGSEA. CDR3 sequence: CSVLAPSYEQYF. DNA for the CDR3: TGCAGCGTTCTGGCACCCTCCTACGAGCAGTACTTC.

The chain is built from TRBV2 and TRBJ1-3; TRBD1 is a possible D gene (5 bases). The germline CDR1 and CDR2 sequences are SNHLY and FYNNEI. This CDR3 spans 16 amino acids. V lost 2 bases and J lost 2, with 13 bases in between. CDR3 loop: CASSENLGGAGNTIYF. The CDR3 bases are TGTGCCAGCAGTGAAAACCTGGGAGGGGCTGGAAACACCATATATTTT.

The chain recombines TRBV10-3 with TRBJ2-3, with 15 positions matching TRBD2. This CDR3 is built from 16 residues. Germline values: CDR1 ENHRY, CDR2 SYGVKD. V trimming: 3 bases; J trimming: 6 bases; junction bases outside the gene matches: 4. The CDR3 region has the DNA TGTGCCATCAGTGATGGACTAGCGGGAGGGCCGGATACGCAGTATTTT. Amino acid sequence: CAISDGLAGGPDTQYF.

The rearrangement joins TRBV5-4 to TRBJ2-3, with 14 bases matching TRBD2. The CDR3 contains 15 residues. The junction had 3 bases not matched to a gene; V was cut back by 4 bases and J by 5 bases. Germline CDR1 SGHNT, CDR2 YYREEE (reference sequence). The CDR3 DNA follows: TGTGCCAGCAGCCCGGGACTAGCGGGAGAAGATACGCAGTATTTT. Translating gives CASSPGLAGEDTQYF.

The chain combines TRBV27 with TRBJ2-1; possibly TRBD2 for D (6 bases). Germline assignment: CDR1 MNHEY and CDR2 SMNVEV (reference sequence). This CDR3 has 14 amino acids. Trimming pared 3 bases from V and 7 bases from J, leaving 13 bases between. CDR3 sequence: CASSLGGGWNEQFF. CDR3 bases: TGTGCCAGCAGTTTGGGCGGAGGGTGGAATGAGCAGTTCTTC.

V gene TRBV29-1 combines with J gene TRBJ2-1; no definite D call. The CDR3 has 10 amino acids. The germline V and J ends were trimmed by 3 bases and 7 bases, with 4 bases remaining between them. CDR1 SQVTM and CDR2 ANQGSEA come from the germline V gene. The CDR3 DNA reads TGCAGCGTTGACTTGAATGAGCAGTTCTTC. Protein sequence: CSVDLNEQFF.

CDR3 in DNA: TGTGCCAGCAGCCGACTAGCAGGGCTTGAGACCCAGTACTTC. It translates to CASSRLAGLETQYF. The chain carries TRBV28 and TRBJ2-5, with 7 nucleotides matching TRBD2. Per the germline V gene, CDR1 is MDHEN and CDR2 is SYDVKM. This CDR3 has 14 amino acids. V shed 6 bases and J 5 bases; nucleotides not matched to a gene: 9.

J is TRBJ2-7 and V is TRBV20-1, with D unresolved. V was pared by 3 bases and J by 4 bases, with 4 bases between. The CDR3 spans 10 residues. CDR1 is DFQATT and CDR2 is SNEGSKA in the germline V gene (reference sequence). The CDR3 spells CSASMYEQYF. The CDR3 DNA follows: TGCAGTGCTAGTATGTACGAGCAGTACTTC.

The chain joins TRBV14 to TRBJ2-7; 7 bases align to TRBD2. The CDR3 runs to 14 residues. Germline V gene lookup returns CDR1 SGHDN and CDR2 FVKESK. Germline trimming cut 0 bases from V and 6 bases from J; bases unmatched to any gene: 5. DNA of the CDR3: TGTGCCAGCAGCCAAGACTCCTCGGGGGGCGAGCAGTACTTC. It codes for CASSQDSSGGEQYF.

The CDR3 loop reads CASSLGTGGSAADTQYF. DNA of the CDR3: TGTGCCAGCAGTTTAGGCACAGGGGGGTCAGCAGCAGATACGCAGTATTTT. The chain joins TRBV28 to TRBJ2-3, with 8 bases matching TRBD1. The CDR3 runs 17 residues. Unmatched junction bases numbered 11, after V lost 2 bases and J lost 4 bases. Germline CDR1 reads MDHEN; CDR2 reads SYDVKM.